This is a list of T cell receptor beta chains from one sample in a study of regulatory T cells in long-lasting Graves disease. TCRdb reprocessed the multiplex PCR reads with MiXCR, giving one entry per CDR3 protein. The table records under 250,000 distinct CDR3 sequences, around 20% of them present only once. The specimen was peripheral blood mononuclear cells (PBMCs), collected at new diagnosis, from a patient treated with antithyroid drugs. The receptors come from a female donor with Graves disease. The CDR3 runs from the conserved cysteine through the conserved F or W. D genes are given only for firm matches. Clone size is stated in some rows and not others, as once, few, many or a class when expanded.

j_call,v_call,clone_size,d_call,cdr3_nt,cdr3_aa
TRBJ2-3,TRBV30,many,NA,TGTGCCTGGAGTGCCCCAGATACGCAGTATTTT,CAWSAPDTQYF
TRBJ2-3,TRBV7-2,NA,NA,TGTGCCAGCAGCGTAGGACTGACGGGAGTAGGAGATACGCAGTATTTT,CASSVGLTGVGDTQYF
TRBJ2-7,TRBV4-3,many,NA,TGCGCCAGCAGCCAGAGCCTGAGAGGCTCGGGCGAGCAGTACTTC,CASSQSLRGSGEQYF
TRBJ1-5,TRBV25-1,NA,NA,TGTGCCAGCAGTGCTTGGGGCAATCAGCCCCAGCATTTT,CASSAWGNQPQHF
TRBJ2-7,TRBV4-1,NA,TRBD1,TGCGCCAGCAGCCTGGCATGGGACAGGGACGGGCAAAAGTACTTC,CASSLAWDRDGQKYF
TRBJ1-6,TRBV20-1,NA,NA,TGCAGTGCTAGGGGACCCAGCGGAGATTCACCCCTCCACTTT,CSARGPSGDSPLHF
TRBJ2-2,TRBV5-1,many,TRBD2,TGCGCCAGCAGCTCTACGACTAGCGCGAACACCGGGGAGCTGTTTTTT,CASSSTTSANTGELFF
TRBJ2-1,TRBV7-9,many,NA,TGTGCCAGCAGCTTAGACGGCAGACCCCAGGACAATGAGCAGTTCTTC,CASSLDGRPQDNEQFF
TRBJ2-5,TRBV5-1,many,TRBD2,TGCGCCAGCAGCAGGGGACTAGCGGGAATGGGCAAAGAGACCCAGTACTTC,CASSRGLAGMGKETQYF
TRBJ2-5,TRBV5-1,few,TRBD1,TGCGCCAGCAGCCGTGGACAGGGGATTGAAGAGACCCAGTACTTC,CASSRGQGIEETQYF
TRBJ2-7,TRBV6-2/TRBV6-3,many,TRBD1,TGTGCCAGCAGTTACTCTGGGACAGGCCGCGAGCAGTACTTC,CASSYSGTGREQYF
TRBJ1-4,TRBV6-2/TRBV6-3,NA,NA,TGTGCCAGCAGCCGTTCTCCAACTAATGAAAAACTGTTTTTT,CASSRSPTNEKLFF
TRBJ1-2,TRBV5-5,few,NA,TGTGCCAGCAGAGCTAGAAGCTATGGCTACACCTTC,CASRARSYGYTF
TRBJ2-2,TRBV7-2,NA,TRBD2,TGTGCCAGCAGCTTAGCTACTAGCGGGGGAAACACCGGGGAGCTGTTTTTT,CASSLATSGGNTGELFF
TRBJ1-5,TRBV12-3/TRBV12-4,many,NA,TGTGCCAGCACGCAGCATAGCAATCAGCCCCAGCATTTT,CASTQHSNQPQHF
TRBJ2-5,TRBV6-2/TRBV6-3,NA,NA,TGTGCCAGCAGAAACGGGGGCCAAGAGACCCAGTACTTC,CASRNGGQETQYF
TRBJ2-1,TRBV5-5,many,TRBD2,TGTGCCAGCAGCTTGAAACGGGGGGGCAGCAATGAGCAGTTCTTC,CASSLKRGGSNEQFF
TRBJ2-1,TRBV10-1,many,NA,TGCGCCAGCAGTGGATCCCCCGGCTACAATGAGCAGTTCTTC,CASSGSPGYNEQFF
TRBJ1-4,TRBV7-9,many,TRBD1,TGTGCCAGCAGCTTAAGGGACAGAGGGAAAAAACTGTTTTTT,CASSLRDRGKKLFF
TRBJ2-5,TRBV12-3/TRBV12-4,NA,NA,TGTGCCAGCAGTTTAGCGGGGGTAGCGGAGACCCAGTACTTC,CASSLAGVAETQYF
TRBJ1-4,TRBV20-1,NA,NA,TGCAGTGCTTCCCAGGGGGAAAAACTGTTTTTT,CSASQGEKLFF
TRBJ2-1,TRBV9,many,NA,TGTGCCAGCAGCGTAGGGGCAGGTGTGCGCAATGAGCAGTTCTTC,CASSVGAGVRNEQFF
TRBJ2-1,TRBV29-1,few,TRBD2,TGCAGCGGTAGACTAGCGGGGGGGCTTCAGTTCTTC,CSGRLAGGLQFF
TRBJ2-1,TRBV5-1,once,NA,TGCGCCAGCAGCAATTCTGGACAGTTCAAGAATGAGCAGTTCTTC,CASSNSGQFKNEQFF
TRBJ2-4,TRBV20-1,once,TRBD1,TGCAGTGCTACCACGGGACAGATAGCCAAAAACATTCAGTACTTC,CSATTGQIAKNIQYF
TRBJ2-5,TRBV7-9,many,NA,TGTGCCAGCAGCTTCGGCGGCGCGCAAGAGACCCAGTACTTC,CASSFGGAQETQYF
TRBJ1-6,TRBV3-1,few,NA,TGTGCCAGCAGCCACCCCGACCAGGTTCGCTCTAATTCACCCCTCCACTTT,CASSHPDQVRSNSPLHF
TRBJ2-6,TRBV5-4,few,NA,TGTGCCAGCAGCTTCGAAGACGCTGGGGCCAACGTCCTGACTTTC,CASSFEDAGANVLTF
TRBJ1-2,TRBV19,few,NA,TGTGCCAGTAGTCCCCGGGACGGAGCTACCTATGGCTACACCTTC,CASSPRDGATYGYTF
TRBJ2-5,TRBV27,medium-sized,TRBD2,TGTGCCAGCAGCCCCCCCCATGGGGTAGCGGGAGTTGAGACCCAGTACTTC,CASSPPHGVAGVETQYF
TRBJ2-3,TRBV7-2,many,NA,TGTGCCAGCAGCCGCCACTTGGGGGGCACTAGCACAGATACGCAGTATTTT,CASSRHLGGTSTDTQYF
TRBJ2-1,TRBV10-3,many,TRBD2,TGTGCCATCAGTACTCAGCGGGAGGTATCCTACAATGAGCAGTTCTTC,CAISTQREVSYNEQFF
TRBJ2-7,TRBV12-3/TRBV12-4,many,NA,TGTGCCAGCAGTACGATACAGGGCTACGAGCAGTACTTC,CASSTIQGYEQYF
TRBJ1-5,TRBV10-1,many,NA,TGCGCCAGCAGCATTAATAGCAATCAGCCCCAGCATTTT,CASSINSNQPQHF
TRBJ2-2,TRBV7-8,many,NA,TGTGCCAGCAGCCCAAGTAACACCGGGGAGCTGTTTTTT,CASSPSNTGELFF
TRBJ1-1,TRBV27,many,NA,TGTGCCAGCAGATTTGCAGGTAACATGAACACTGAAGCTTTCTTT,CASRFAGNMNTEAFF
TRBJ2-1,TRBV3-1,many,NA,TGTGCCAGCAGCCAAGGGACTGATGAGCAGTTCTTC,CASSQGTDEQFF
TRBJ2-5,TRBV6-2/TRBV6-3,many,NA,TGTGCCAGCAGTTACGGGACGGCCGACGGGACCCAGTACTTC,CASSYGTADGTQYF
TRBJ2-7,TRBV7-9,few,NA,TGTGCCAGCAGACCCATCGGAGATCTATACGAGCAGTACTTC,CASRPIGDLYEQYF
TRBJ2-1,TRBV24-1,many,TRBD2,TGTGCCACCAGTGATTTGGCGGGAGGGCCCAGCTTATACAATGAGCAGTTCTTC,CATSDLAGGPSLYNEQFF
TRBJ1-6,TRBV15,many,NA,TGTGCCACCAGTCAGGGGAGGGACCGGAATTCACCCCTCCACTTT,CATSQGRDRNSPLHF
TRBJ2-3,TRBV20-1,many,NA,TGCAGTGCTAGAGATTACAGGGTTGAAGATACGCAGTATTTT,CSARDYRVEDTQYF
TRBJ2-7,TRBV5-1,many,NA,TGCGCCAGCAGCTCGGGGACCGGGCTAGAGGAAGGAGAGCAGTACTTC,CASSSGTGLEEGEQYF
TRBJ2-5,TRBV28,many,TRBD1,TGTGCCATAACAGGGGGCGCTACCAAGGTCCAGTACTTC,CAITGGATKVQYF
TRBJ1-1,TRBV3-1,many,NA,TGTGCCAGCAGCCCCCGTGGCAGAGAGAACACTGAAGCTTTCTTT,CASSPRGRENTEAFF
TRBJ2-4,TRBV3-1,many,TRBD1,TGTGCCAGTAAGGGGGCTCTAGCCAAAAACATTCAGTACTTC,CASKGALAKNIQYF
TRBJ2-1,TRBV5-4,few,NA,TGTGCCAGCAGCTTGCTCCAGAACAATGAGCAGTTCTTC,CASSLLQNNEQFF